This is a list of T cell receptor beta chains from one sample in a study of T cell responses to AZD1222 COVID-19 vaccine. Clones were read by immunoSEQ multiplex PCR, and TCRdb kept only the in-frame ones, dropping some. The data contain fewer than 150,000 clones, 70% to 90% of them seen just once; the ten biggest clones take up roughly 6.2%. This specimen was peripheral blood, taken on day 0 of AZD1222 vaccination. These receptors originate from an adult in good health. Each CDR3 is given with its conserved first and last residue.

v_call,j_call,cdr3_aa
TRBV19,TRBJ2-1,CASSPRTGGNYNEQFF
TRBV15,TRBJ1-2,CATSRDARDSYKPNYGYTF
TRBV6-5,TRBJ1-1,CASSYWGENTEAFF
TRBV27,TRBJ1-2,CASSLGPAGYGYTF
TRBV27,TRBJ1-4,CASSRDGAANEKLFF
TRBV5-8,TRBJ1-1,CASSPNRWTEAFF
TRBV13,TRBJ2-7,CASSLDGTSFEQYF
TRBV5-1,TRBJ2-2,CASSLAGAGNGELFF
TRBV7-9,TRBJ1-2,CASSPTGTGGNYGYTF
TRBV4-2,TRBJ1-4,CASSQGLGDRGQARTNEKLFF
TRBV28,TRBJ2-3,CASSLYPLGKGWFTDTQYF
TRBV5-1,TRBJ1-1,CASSLITGLNTEAFF
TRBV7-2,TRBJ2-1,CASSPDRGDEQFF
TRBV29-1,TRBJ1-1,CSVGPGYTEAFF
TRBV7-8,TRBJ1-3,CASSLTRSGNTIYF
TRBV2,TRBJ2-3,CASRRTGGRTDTQYF
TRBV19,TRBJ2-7,CASSEATTYEQYF